Sequencing of this TCR beta chain was carried out in a study of blood T cells in healthy people across ages. The germline V gene encodes CDR1 DFQATT and CDR2 SNEGSKA (reference sequence). The CDR3 totals 14 residues. Trimming left V 4 bases short and J 1 base short, with 13 bases between. A J-beta primer mix and a sample-barcoded 5' primer were used in a second PCR of roughly 6 to 11 cycles. TCRdb analysed the 5' RACE reads with MiXCR anew, one entry per CDR3 protein. The table records about 2 million distinct CDR3 sequences, around half of them present only once. This TCR derives from a woman between 35 and 50 years old in good health. Sequencing was performed on blood. The chain links TRBV20-1 to TRBJ1-1, with D possibly matching TRBD1 (5 bases). The CDR3 nucleotides are TGCAGTGCTAAACGGGACGCATCGAACACTGAAGCTTTCTTT. Its translation: CSAKRDASNTEAFF.